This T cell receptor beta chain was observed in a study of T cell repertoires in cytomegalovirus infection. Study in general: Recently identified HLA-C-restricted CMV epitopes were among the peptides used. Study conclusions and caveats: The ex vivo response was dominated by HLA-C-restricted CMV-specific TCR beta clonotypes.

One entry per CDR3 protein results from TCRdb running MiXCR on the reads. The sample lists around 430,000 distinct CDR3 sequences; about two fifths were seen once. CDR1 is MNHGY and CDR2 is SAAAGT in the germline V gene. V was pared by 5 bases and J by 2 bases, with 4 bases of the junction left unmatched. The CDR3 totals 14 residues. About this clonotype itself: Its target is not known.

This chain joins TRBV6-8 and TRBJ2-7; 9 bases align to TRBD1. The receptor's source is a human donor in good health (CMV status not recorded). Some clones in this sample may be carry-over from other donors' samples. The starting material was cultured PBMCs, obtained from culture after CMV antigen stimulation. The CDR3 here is CASSATGGPYEQYF. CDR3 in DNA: TGTGCCAGCAGTGCGACAGGGGGGCCCTACGAGCAGTACTTC.